This TCR beta chain was identified in a study of PD-1 blockade in classical Hodgkin lymphoma (dated by TCRdb to about 2020). Some background on the complete study: Nivolumab dosing was 3 mg/kg intravenously every 2 weeks, continuing until either disease progression or unacceptable toxicity. The study used TCR beta sequencing and CyTOF to define a peripheral blood immune signature of response to PD-1 blockade in classical Hodgkin lymphoma. Findings and caveats that apply to the study as a whole: The study was limited to a single clinical trial cohort, and causes of repertoire differences, possibly disease activity or prior therapy, remained undefined. Among trial patients, those achieving complete response had baseline diversity similar to that of newly diagnosed patients, while diversity was significantly lower in partial responders and progressors. Baseline TCR diversity was reported as lower in newly diagnosed patients than in healthy donors, and lower still in relapsed/refractory patients. Lower diversity was seen in patients whose nivolumab began less than 1 year after ASCT, and these patients were left out of later analyses so that immune reconstitution would not confound the results. By C4D1, a significant rise was seen in CD4+ TCR diversity but not in CD8+ TCR diversity (p=0.0027 vs p=0.16), and the rise was most apparent among complete responders (p=0.02).

Trimming removed 3 bases from V and 3 bases from J; the gene matches leave 11 bases unexplained. The CDR3, from cysteine to phenylalanine, totals 18 residues. The CDR3 DNA has 54 bases and is translated from base 1. Reading the germline V gene (reference sequence) gives CDR1 PRHDT and CDR2 FYEKMQ. Notes on this clone: What antigen it recognizes has not been identified. No base-level quality is on record; no much larger clone is a single base apart.

The Qiagen DNeasy kit was used to extract genomic DNA both from unsorted PBMCs and from the negatively selected CD4+ and CD8+ fractions. TCR beta CDR3 regions were amplified by immunoSEQ multiplex PCR using primers annealing to V and J segments. A synthetic immune receptor repertoire was used to minimize amplification bias, and any remaining bias was removed computationally after sequencing. In the paper's pipeline: Repertoire diversity was quantified as the Shannon entropy index using custom Python scripts. Unsorted, CD4+ and CD8+ repertoires were analyzed separately, except in combined analyses where CD4+ and CD8+ sequences were merged in silico. Clonal expansion was defined as at least a 2-fold frequency increase after treatment relative to C1D1, with a pseudocount of 0.5 for undetected baseline clones. Singleton clones were defined as clones with 0 or 1 copy at C1D1, and non-singleton clones were defined as clones with 2 or more copies. By matching protein sequences in sorted samples from the same patient, clones expanded in unsorted samples were annotated as CD4+, CD8+ or unknown. Wilcoxon tests were applied to paired samples to test diversity changes from C1D1 to C4D1. TCRdb re-hosts the immuneACCESS table, in-frame sequences only. Its copies lack some clones; in the studies checked, an unresolved V gene accounts for under half of them, and the cause for the rest is not known. That table is the source of V, J and clone size, and D and trimming were worked out from the DNA. Within this sample are tens of thousands of clones, with about 72% of them counted one time only. The ten most abundant clones make up 1% to 1.5% of the sample.

The time point label of this sample denotes: cycle 4 day 1 (C4D1), after five to seven weeks of nivolumab. Every trial patient had relapsed after autologous stem cell transplantation, and cohorts A, B and C differed in prior brentuximab vedotin exposure. Magnetic negative selection with a Miltenyi CD4+ T cell isolation kit was used to purify CD4+ T cells from thawed PBMCs. The trial cohort was composed of about 53 patients with relapsed/refractory classical Hodgkin lymphoma, for whom complete response, partial response or progressive disease was recorded as best overall response. In the multi-cohort phase II CheckMate 205 trial, trial patients received single-agent nivolumab. An independent review committee assessed best overall response by applying the 2007 International Working Group response criteria. Trial PBMCs were obtained immediately prior to nivolumab initiation (C1D1) and on therapy at cycle 2 day 1 and cycle 4 day 1. Peripheral blood was collected in 8 mL Vacutainer Cell Preparation Tubes, from which PBMCs were isolated by centrifugation and then cryopreserved. Purified CD4+ and CD8+ fractions were prepared only for cases in which an additional PBMC sample was available. Magnetically labelled cells were removed on LS columns in a quadroMACS separator, and the flow-through was retained as the purified fraction.

The chain couples TRBV13 to TRBJ2-2; 9 bases in the junction line up with TRBD1. The source of this sequence is a human donor with classical Hodgkin lymphoma. Source: CD4+ T cells from blood, taken before the fourth cycle of nivolumab. The DNA sequence is TGTGCCAGCAGCTTTTTAAAGTATCGGACAGGGGACACCGGGGAGCTGTTTTTT. This gives the protein CASSFLKYRTGDTGELFF. Outside the CDR3, residues come from the reference TRBV13 and TRBJ2-2 proteins, so the full variable domain is: AAGVIQSPRHLIKEKRETATLKCYPIPRHDTVYWYQQGPGQDPQFLISFYEKMQSDKGSIPDRFSAQQFSDYHSELNMSSLELGDSALYFCASSFLKYRTGDTGELFFGEGSRLTVL.